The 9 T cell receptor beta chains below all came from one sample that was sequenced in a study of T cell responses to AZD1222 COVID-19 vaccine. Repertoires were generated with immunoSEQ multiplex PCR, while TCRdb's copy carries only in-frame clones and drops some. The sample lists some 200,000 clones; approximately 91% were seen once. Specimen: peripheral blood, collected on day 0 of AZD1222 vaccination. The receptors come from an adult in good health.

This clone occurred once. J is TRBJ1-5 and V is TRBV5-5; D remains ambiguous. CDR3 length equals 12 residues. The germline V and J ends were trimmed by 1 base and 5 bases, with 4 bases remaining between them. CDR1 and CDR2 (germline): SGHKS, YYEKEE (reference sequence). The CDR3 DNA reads TGTGCCAGCAGCTTGACGGATCAGCCCCAGCATTTT. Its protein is CASSLTDQPQHF.

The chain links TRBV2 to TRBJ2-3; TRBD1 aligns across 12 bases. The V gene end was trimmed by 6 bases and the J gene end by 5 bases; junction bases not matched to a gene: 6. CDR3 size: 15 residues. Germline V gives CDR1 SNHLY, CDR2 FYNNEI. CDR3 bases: TGTGCCAGCAGCCGGGACAGGGGGCAGGAAGATACGCAGTATTTT. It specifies CASSRDRGQEDTQYF.

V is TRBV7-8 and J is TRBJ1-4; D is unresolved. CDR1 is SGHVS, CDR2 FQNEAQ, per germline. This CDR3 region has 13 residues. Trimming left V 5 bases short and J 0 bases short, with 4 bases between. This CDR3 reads CASSRATNEKLFF. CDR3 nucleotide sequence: TGTGCCAGCAGCCGTGCAACTAATGAAAAACTGTTTTTT.

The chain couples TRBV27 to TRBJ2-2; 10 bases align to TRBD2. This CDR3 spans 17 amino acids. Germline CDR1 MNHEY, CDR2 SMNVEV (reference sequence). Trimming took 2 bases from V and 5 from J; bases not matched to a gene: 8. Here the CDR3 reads CASSLGLAVPSTGELFF. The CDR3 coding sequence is TGTGCCAGCAGTTTAGGACTAGCGGTGCCGAGTACCGGGGAGCTGTTTTTT.

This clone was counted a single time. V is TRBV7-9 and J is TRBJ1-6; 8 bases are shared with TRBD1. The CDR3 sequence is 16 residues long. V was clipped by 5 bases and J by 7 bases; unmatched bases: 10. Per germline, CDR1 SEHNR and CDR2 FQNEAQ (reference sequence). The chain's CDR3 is CASSHQDRVGNSPLHF. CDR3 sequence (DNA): TGTGCCAGCAGCCACCAGGACAGGGTGGGGAATTCACCCCTCCACTTT.

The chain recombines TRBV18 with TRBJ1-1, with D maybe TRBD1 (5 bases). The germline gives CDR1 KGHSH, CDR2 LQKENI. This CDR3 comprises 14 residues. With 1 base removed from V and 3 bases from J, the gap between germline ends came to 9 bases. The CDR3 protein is CASSPRSGDTEAFF. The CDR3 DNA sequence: TGTGCCAGCTCACCACGGTCGGGGGACACTGAAGCTTTCTTT.

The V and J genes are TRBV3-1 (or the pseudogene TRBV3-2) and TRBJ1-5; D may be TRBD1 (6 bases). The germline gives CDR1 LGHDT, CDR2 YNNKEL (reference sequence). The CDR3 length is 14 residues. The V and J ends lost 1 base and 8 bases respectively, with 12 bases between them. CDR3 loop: CASSQGTVREPQHF. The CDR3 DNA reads TGTGCCAGCAGCCAAGGGACAGTGAGGGAGCCCCAGCATTTT.

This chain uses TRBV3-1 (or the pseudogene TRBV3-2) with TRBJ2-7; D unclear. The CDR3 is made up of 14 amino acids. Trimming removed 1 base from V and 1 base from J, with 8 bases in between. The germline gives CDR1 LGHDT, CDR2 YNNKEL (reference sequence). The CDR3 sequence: CASSQVRQSYEQYF. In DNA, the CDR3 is TGTGCCAGCAGCCAAGTTCGGCAGTCCTACGAGCAGTACTTC.

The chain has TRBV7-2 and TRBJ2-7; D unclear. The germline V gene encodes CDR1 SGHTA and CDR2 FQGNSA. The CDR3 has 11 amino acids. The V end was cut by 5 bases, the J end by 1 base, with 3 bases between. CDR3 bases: TGTGCCAGCAGCCGGTCCTACGAGCAGTACTTC. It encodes CASSRSYEQYF.